This T cell receptor (beta chain) was sequenced during a study of control samples from healthy donors and cancer patients. Assay: immunoSEQ multiplex PCR; the TCRdb copy retains only in-frame clones and omits some. Recorded for this sample: around 190,000 clones. Trimming stripped 3 bases from V and 9 bases from J, with 12 bases between. The germline V gene has CDR1 MNHEY and CDR2 SMNVEV (reference sequence). The CDR3 has 14 amino acids. Input material: blood. The receptor was isolated from a woman in her 30s in good health. This chain connects TRBV27 to TRBJ1-6; no firm D call. CDR3 coding DNA: TGTGCCAGCAGTTTCGCGGGCTCAGGTTCACCCCTCCACTTT. The encoded protein is CASSFAGSGSPLHF.